Below, 8 T cell receptor beta chains from the same sample are listed, as sequenced in a study of control samples from healthy donors and cancer patients. Generated by immunoSEQ multiplex PCR, the TCRdb table keeps only in-frame clones and is missing some. The sample lists about 140,000 clones, 91% seen once, with more than 6.5% in the top ten. Sequencing used blood. These receptors were taken from a man aged 18-30 years in good health.

The chain uses TRBV5-6 and TRBJ1-2; 11 bases line up with TRBD1. CDR1 and CDR2 from the germline V gene are SGHDT and YYEEEE. The CDR3 consists of 14 residues. V trimming: 4 bases; J trimming: 5 bases; junction bases outside the gene matches: 4. The CDR3 loop is CASSPGQGAYGYTF. The CDR3 DNA is TGTGCCAGCAGCCCCGGACAGGGGGCGTATGGCTACACCTTC.

As for this clone: An end of the junction does not agree with germline; a read error may underlie this. The chain carries TRBV5-4 and TRBJ2-4; D call uncertain. The CDR3 has 12 residues. CDR1 and CDR2 (germline): SGHNT, YYREEE (reference sequence). The CDR3 DNA reads as TGTGCCAGCAGCTTGGCCGGTCCAGAAAGTTTTTTC. Protein: CASSLAGPESFF.

V usage is TRBV4-1 and J usage is TRBJ1-3, with TRBD1 matching 7 bases. Germline-derived CDR1 and CDR2 are MGHRA and YSYEKL. V dropped 4 bases and J dropped 3; count of bases not matched to a gene: 12. This CDR3 spans 17 amino acids. CDR3 amino acids: CASSLIAGDRVGNTIYF. CDR3 nucleotide sequence: TGCGCCAGCAGCCTCATAGCGGGCGACAGGGTTGGAAACACCATATATTTT.

The chain has TRBV15 and TRBJ2-1, with D perhaps matching TRBD1 (5 bases). Trimming left V 4 bases short and J 6 bases short, with 10 bases between. CDR3 length equals 13 residues. Germline V gene lookup returns CDR1 LNHNV and CDR2 YYDKDF (reference sequence). The CDR3 loop is CATSMGRANEQFF. The CDR3 DNA is TGTGCCACCAGCATGGGCAGGGCCAATGAGCAGTTCTTC.

The DNA of the CDR3 is TGTGCCATCAGTGAAGCAGGGGCGGATGAAAAACTGTTTTTT. It yields the protein CAISEAGADEKLFF. V gene TRBV10-3 combines with J gene TRBJ1-4; D is possibly TRBD1 (6 bases). V was clipped by 3 bases and J by 6 bases, with 11 bases between them. The germline V gene encodes CDR1 ENHRY and CDR2 SYGVKD. The CDR3 runs 14 residues.

This clone turned up a few times. The V and J genes are TRBV4-2 and TRBJ1-1; no definite D call. Trimming cost V 1 base and J 5 bases, with 14 bases left between them. The V gene's germline CDR1 is LGHNA and CDR2 YNFKEQ. The CDR3 spans 15 residues. For the CDR3, the DNA is TGTGCCAGCAGCCAAGCGGCGGTAGGGCGGACTGAAGCTTTCTTT. Protein product: CASSQAAVGRTEAFF.

This clone was picked up one time. This chain uses TRBV7-9 with TRBJ2-7, with TRBD1 as a possible D gene (8 bases). Germline V gene data show CDR1 as SEHNR and CDR2 as FQNEAQ (reference sequence). The length of the CDR3 is 16 residues. Between the trimmed V and J ends, which lost 5 bases and 3 bases, there was a span of 20 bases. CDR3: CASSPLLDRDYYEQYF. The CDR3 bases are TGTGCCAGCAGCCCCTTGTTGGACAGGGACTACTACGAGCAGTACTTC.

The chain joins TRBV12-3 or TRBV12-4 to TRBJ2-7; 8 nucleotides match TRBD1. CDR3 length: 13 amino acids. With 5 bases clipped from V and 5 bases from J, the junction kept 5 bases outside the gene matches. The CDR3 sequence is CASSPTGVNEQYF. CDR3 DNA: TGTGCCAGCAGTCCGACAGGGGTGAACGAGCAGTACTTC.